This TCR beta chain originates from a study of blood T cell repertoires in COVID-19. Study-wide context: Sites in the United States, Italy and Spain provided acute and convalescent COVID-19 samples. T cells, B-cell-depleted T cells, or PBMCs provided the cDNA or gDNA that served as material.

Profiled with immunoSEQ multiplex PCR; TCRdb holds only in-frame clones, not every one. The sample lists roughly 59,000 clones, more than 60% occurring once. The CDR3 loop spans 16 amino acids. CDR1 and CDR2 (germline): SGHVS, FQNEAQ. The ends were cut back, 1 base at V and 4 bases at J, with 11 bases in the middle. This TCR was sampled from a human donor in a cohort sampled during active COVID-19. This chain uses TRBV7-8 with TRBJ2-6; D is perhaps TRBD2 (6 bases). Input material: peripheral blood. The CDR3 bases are TGTGCCAGCAGCTTAGATCCGGGAGCAGGGGCCAACGTCCTGACTTTC. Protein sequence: CASSLDPGAGANVLTF.